The 8 T cell receptor beta chains reported below all come from one sample, sequenced in a study of T cells after yellow fever vaccination. From the 5' RACE reads, TCRdb called clonotypes with MiXCR, one entry per CDR3 protein. The sample has 68,000 or so distinct CDR3 sequences; roughly 7.3% are singletons. The sample in question was CD8+ T cells sorted from PBMCs, obtained 15 days after the yellow fever booster vaccination. The receptors stem from a man younger than 45 who received the YFV17D yellow fever vaccine.

This clonotype was picked up many times. The chain joins TRBV6-2 or TRBV6-3 to TRBJ2-1; TRBD1 matches at 7 bases. J gave up 8 bases and V 2 bases, and 3 bases lay outside the gene matches. Germline loops: CDR1 MNHEY, CDR2 SVGEGT. This CDR3 region has 13 residues. The DNA for the CDR3 is TGTGCCAGCAGTTACACAGGGGCCCATGAGCAGTTCTTC. Protein: CASSYTGAHEQFF.

This clonotype occurred a few times. This sequence joins TRBV27 and TRBJ2-6; D not certain. The CDR3 sequence is 12 residues long. V lost 10 bases to trimming and J lost 4 bases, with 8 bases between them. CDR1 MNHEY and CDR2 SMNVEV come from the germline V gene (reference sequence). The CDR3 here is CATVSGANVLTF. The CDR3 DNA sequence: TGTGCCACCGTATCGGGGGCCAACGTCCTGACTTTC.

This clonotype has just a few counts. The rearrangement joins TRBV9 to TRBJ2-7, with a tentative D call TRBD2 (5 bases). Germline V lookup: CDR1 SGDLS, CDR2 YYNGEE. V was pared by 4 bases and J by 7 bases, with 9 bases between. The CDR3 has 11 residues. CDR3: CASSSTGEQYF. Here the CDR3 DNA reads TGTGCCAGCAGCTCGACGGGGGAGCAGTACTTC.

The table lists this clonotype with many counts. The chain joins TRBV2 to TRBJ2-1, with 13 bases that match TRBD2. The junction had 3 bases not matched to a gene; V was cut back by 6 bases and J by 4 bases. Per the germline V gene, CDR1 is SNHLY and CDR2 is FYNNEI. The CDR3 has 15 amino acids. This CDR3 is CASRATSGRYNEQFF. CDR3 sequence (DNA): TGTGCCAGCAGAGCGACTAGCGGGAGGTACAATGAGCAGTTCTTC.

This clonotype occurred many times. V and J are TRBV29-1 and TRBJ2-1; 8 nucleotides align to TRBD2. Per the germline V gene, CDR1 is SQVTM and CDR2 is ANQGSEA. CDR3 length: 15 residues. V was pared by 6 bases and J by 9 bases, with 16 bases of the junction left unmatched. CDR3: CSVARAGGAAFEQFF. The CDR3 coding sequence is TGCAGCGTCGCTCGGGCGGGGGGCGCTGCGTTTGAGCAGTTCTTC.

This clonotype was found many times. The J gene is TRBJ2-5, the V gene TRBV7-9; D is undetermined. V gave up 3 bases and J gave up 4 bases, with 3 bases separating them. The CDR3 loop spans 11 amino acids. Germline CDR1 and CDR2: SEHNR and FQNEAQ (reference sequence). CDR3 amino acids: CASSFRETQYF. The CDR3 region has the DNA TGTGCCAGCAGCTTCCGAGAGACCCAGTACTTC.

This clonotype was detected many times. The V and J genes are TRBV6-5 and TRBJ2-7; D uncertain. Germline V gene lookup returns CDR1 MNHEY and CDR2 SVGAGI. V was clipped by 2 bases and J by 1 base, with 9 bases between them. The CDR3 extends over 14 amino acids. CDR3 sequence: CASSYGVGSYEQYF. The DNA of the CDR3 is TGTGCCAGCAGTTACGGGGTGGGGTCCTACGAGCAGTACTTC.

At least ten counts were recorded for this clonotype. This chain connects TRBV30 to TRBJ2-7, with D maybe TRBD2 (5 bases). CDR1 GTSNPN and CDR2 SVGIG come from the germline V gene (reference sequence). The length of the CDR3 is 14 residues. The V and J ends lost 5 bases and 4 bases respectively, with 18 bases between them. The CDR3 DNA follows: TGTGCCTGGGCCTCCGACTCGGGGATGTACGAGCAGTACTTC. It encodes CAWASDSGMYEQYF.